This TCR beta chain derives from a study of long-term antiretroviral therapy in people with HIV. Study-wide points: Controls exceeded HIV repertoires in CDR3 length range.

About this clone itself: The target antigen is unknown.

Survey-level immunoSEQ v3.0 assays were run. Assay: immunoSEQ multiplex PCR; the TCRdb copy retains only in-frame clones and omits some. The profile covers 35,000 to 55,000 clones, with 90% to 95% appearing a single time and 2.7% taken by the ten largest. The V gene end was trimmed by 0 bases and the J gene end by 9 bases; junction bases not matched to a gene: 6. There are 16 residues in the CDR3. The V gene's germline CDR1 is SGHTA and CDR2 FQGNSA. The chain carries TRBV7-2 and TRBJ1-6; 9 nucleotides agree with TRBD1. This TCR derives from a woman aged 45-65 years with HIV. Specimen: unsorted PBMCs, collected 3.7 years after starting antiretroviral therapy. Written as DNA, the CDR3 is TGTGCCAGCAGCTTAGCCACAACAGGGGGCGGTTCACCCCTCCACTTT. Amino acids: CASSLATTGGGSPLHF. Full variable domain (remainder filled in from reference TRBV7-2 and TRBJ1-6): GAGVSQSPSNKVTEKGKDVELRCDPISGHTALYWYRQSLGQGLEFLIYFQGNSAPDKSGLPSDRFSAERTGGSVSTLTIQRTQQEDSAVYLCASSLATTGGGSPLHFGNGTRLTVT.